This T cell receptor (beta chain) was sequenced for a study of blood T cell repertoires in COVID-19. Study details: Sites across the United States, Italy and Spain contributed samples from acute and convalescent COVID-19. T cells, B-cell-depleted T cells, or PBMCs supplied cDNA or gDNA.

Authors' analysis steps: The authors estimated nucleated cell counts from reference gene primer amplification. Profiling relied on immunoSEQ multiplex PCR, and the TCRdb table lists in-frame clones only, not all of them. V and J calls and clone size are those listed in that table; D and trimming were worked out from the DNA. Of about 87,000 clones in the sample, around 75% were seen once. Germline V gene lookup returns CDR1 SGHRS and CDR2 YFSETQ. CDR3 length: 13 residues. The germline V and J ends were trimmed by 5 bases and 5 bases, with 10 bases remaining between them. The rearrangement uses TRBV5-1 and TRBJ2-2; D remains unclear. This clonotype originated in a woman between 50 and 59 years old with acute or convalescent COVID-19. Sequences were obtained from peripheral blood. CDR3 residues: CASSKEWTGELFF. CDR3 in DNA: TGCGCCAGCAGTAAAGAGTGGACCGGGGAGCTGTTTTTT.